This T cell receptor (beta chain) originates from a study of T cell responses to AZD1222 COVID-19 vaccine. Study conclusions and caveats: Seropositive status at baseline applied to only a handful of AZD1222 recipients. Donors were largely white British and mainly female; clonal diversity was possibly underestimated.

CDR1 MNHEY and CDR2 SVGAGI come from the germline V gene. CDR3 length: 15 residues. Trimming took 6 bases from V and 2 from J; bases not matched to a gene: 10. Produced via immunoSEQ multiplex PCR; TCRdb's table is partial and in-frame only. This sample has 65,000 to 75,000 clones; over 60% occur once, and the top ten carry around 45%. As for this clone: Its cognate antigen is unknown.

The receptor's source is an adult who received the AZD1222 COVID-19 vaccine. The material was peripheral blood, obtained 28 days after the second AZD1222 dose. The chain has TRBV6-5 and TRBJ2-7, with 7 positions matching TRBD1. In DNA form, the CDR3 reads TGTGCCAGCAGCAGCCGTCGGGACAGACCCTACGAGCAGTACTTC. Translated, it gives CASSSRRDRPYEQYF.